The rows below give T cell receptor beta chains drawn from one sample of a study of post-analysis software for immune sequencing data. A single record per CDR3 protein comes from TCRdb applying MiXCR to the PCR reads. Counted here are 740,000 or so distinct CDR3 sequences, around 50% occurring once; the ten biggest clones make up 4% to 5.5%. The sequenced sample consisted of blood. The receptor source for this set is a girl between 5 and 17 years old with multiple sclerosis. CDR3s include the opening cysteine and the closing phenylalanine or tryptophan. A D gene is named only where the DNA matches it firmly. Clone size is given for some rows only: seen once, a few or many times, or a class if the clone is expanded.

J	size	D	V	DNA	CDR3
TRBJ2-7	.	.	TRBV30	TGTGCCTGGAGGGCAGCGCCTTATGGCGAGCAGTACTTC	CAWRAAPYGEQYF
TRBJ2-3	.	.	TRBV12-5	TGTGCTAGTGGCCCCGGGACGGTTAGCACAGATACGCAGTATTTT	CASGPGTVSTDTQYF
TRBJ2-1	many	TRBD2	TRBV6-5	TGTGCCAGCAGTTACACTAGCGGGGGATACAATGAGCAGTTCTTC	CASSYTSGGYNEQFF
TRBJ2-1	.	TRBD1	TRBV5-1	TGCGCCAGCAGCTTTGGACAGGCGGACAATGAGCAGTTCTTC	CASSFGQADNEQFF
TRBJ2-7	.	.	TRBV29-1	TGCAGCGTTGCGACCCGGGTCGGGAACGAGCAGTACTTC	CSVATRVGNEQYF
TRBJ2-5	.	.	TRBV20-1	TGCAGTGCTAGATTGGGATACGAAGAGACCCAGTACTTC	CSARLGYEETQYF
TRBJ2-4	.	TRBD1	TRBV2	TGTGCCAGCAGTGAATTTGGGACAGGGCTAGCCAAAAACATTCAGTACTTC	CASSEFGTGLAKNIQYF
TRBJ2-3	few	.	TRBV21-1	TGTGCCAGTTTACGGGCGGGCACAGATACGCAGTATTTT	CASLRAGTDTQYF
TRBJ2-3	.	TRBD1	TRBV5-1	TGCGCCAGCAGCGCCTCGACAGGGGGCACAGATACGCAGTATTTT	CASSASTGGTDTQYF
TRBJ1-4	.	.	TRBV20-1	TGCAGTGCTAGAGATGTCGGGGTCAATAATGAAAAACTGTTTTTT	CSARDVGVNNEKLFF
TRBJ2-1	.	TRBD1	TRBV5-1	TGCGCCAGCAGGAGTGAGGGGGCGCAGTTCTTC	CASRSEGAQFF
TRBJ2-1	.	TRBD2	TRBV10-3	TGTGCCATCAGTGTTAGTAGCGGGGGGTATACAGGGGGCAATGAGCAGTTCTTC	CAISVSSGGYTGGNEQFF
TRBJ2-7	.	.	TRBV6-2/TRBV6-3	TGTGCCACCAGGGAACAGTCCTACGAGCAGTACTTC	CATREQSYEQYF
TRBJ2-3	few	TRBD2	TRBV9	TGTGCCAGCAGCGACCGATCTGGGACTAGAACAGATACGCAGTATTTT	CASSDRSGTRTDTQYF
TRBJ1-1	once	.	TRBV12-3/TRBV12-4	TGTGCCAGCAGTTTAGGATGGGGTGAAGCTTTCTTT	CASSLGWGEAFF
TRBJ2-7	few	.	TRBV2	TGTGCCAGCAGCCCCCGATCAGGGGCCCTAACATACGAGCAGTACTTC	CASSPRSGALTYEQYF
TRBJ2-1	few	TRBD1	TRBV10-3	TGTGCCATCAGTAGGACAGGGGGGAACTACAATGAGCAGTTCTTC	CAISRTGGNYNEQFF
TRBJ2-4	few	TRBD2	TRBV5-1	TGCGCCAGCAGCTTGGAAGGTGAGACCTGGACTAGCGGGACTCGGGGGAACATTCAGTACTTC	CASSLEGETWTSGTRGNIQYF
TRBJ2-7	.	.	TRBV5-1	TGCGCCAGCAGCCCGGAGGCGATTGTTGAGCAGTACTTC	CASSPEAIVEQYF
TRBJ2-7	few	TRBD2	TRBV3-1	TGTGCCAGCAGCCCTGGGACTAGCGCTACCTACGAGCAGTACTTC	CASSPGTSATYEQYF
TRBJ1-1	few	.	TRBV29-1	TGCAGCGTTGACACATGGGGGCGTGAAGCTTTCTTT	CSVDTWGREAFF
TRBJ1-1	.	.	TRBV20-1	TGCAGTGCTAGGAGGGGAGGGCCGAACACTGAAGCTTTCTTT	CSARRGGPNTEAFF
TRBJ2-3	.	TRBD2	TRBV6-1	TGTGCCAGCACCGTAAGCGGGGGAATCTCAGATACGCAGTATTTT	CASTVSGGISDTQYF
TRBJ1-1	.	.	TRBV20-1	TGCAGTGGGTGGGGGGCCCGGGGTGAAGCTTTCTTT	CSGWGARGEAFF
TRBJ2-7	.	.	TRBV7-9	TGTGCCAGCAGCTTAGCCGGGGCAGGCGGGCCTACCTACGAGCAGTACTTC	CASSLAGAGGPTYEQYF
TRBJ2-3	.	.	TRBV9	TGTGCCAGCAGCGTAGGGGGATTCACAGATACGCAGTATTTT	CASSVGGFTDTQYF
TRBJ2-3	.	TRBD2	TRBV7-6	TGTGCCAGCAGCTCTCCATGGGGACTAGCGGGGGGGAACACAGATACGCAGTATTTT	CASSSPWGLAGGNTDTQYF
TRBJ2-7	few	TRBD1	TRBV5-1	TGCGCCAGCGCGGGACAGGATACTGTCTACGAGCAGTACTTC	CASAGQDTVYEQYF
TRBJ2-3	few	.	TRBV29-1	TGCAGCGTTGAAAGGGATACGCAGTATTTT	CSVERDTQYF
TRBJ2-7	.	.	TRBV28	TGTGCCAGCGGTAGGGGGGGTTCCTACGAGCAGTACTTC	CASGRGGSYEQYF
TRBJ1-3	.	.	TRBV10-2	TGCGCCAGCAGTGAGGGTGCAGGGGAGAAGGCCGGAAACACCATATATTTT	CASSEGAGEKAGNTIYF
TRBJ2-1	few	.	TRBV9	TGTGCCAGCAGCCCCCGGACCACCAATGAGCAGTTCTTC	CASSPRTTNEQFF
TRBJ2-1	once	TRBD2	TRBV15	TGTGCCACCAGCAGAGTAGGGCCAGCGGGAGAGGTTGAGCAGTTCTTC	CATSRVGPAGEVEQFF
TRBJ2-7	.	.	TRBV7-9	TGTGCCAGCAGCTTCCACGGGACACCCTACGAGCAGTACTTC	CASSFHGTPYEQYF
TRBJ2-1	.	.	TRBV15	TGTGCCACCAGCAGGAGGACTGCCCCGTGGGGCTACAATGAGCAGTTCTTC	CATSRRTAPWGYNEQFF
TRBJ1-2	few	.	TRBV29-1	TGCAGCGTTGAATCAGGGTTTAATGGCTACACCTTC	CSVESGFNGYTF
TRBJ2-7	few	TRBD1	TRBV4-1	TGCGCCAGCAGCGGCCGACAGGGCTCCTACGAGCAGTACTTC	CASSGRQGSYEQYF
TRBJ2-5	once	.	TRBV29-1	TGCAGCGTCTCGTGGGGACAAGAGACCCAGTACTTC	CSVSWGQETQYF
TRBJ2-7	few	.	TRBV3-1	TGTGCCAGCAGCCAAGAGCTATCCTACGAGCAGTACTTC	CASSQELSYEQYF
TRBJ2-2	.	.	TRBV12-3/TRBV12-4	TGTGCCAGCAGCCCCCGCAGCCCGAACACCGGGGAGCTGTTTTTT	CASSPRSPNTGELFF
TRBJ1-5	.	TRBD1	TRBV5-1	TGCGCCAGCAGCTTACAGGGGGTATATCAGCCCCAGCATTTT	CASSLQGVYQPQHF
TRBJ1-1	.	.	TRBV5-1	TGCGCCAGCAGCAACGCGGGGGGCGTCCGGAACACTGAAGCTTTCTTT	CASSNAGGVRNTEAFF
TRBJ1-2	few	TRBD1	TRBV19	TGTGCCAGTAGTACCTCGGGAGGGGGCTACTATGGCTACACCTTC	CASSTSGGGYYGYTF
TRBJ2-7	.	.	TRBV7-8	TGTGCCAGCAACCCCGCGCAGGGTGTGGCCTACGAGCAGTACTTC	CASNPAQGVAYEQYF
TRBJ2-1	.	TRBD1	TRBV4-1	TGCGCCAGCAACCAAGAGGAGGGACAGGGGAATGAGCAGTTCTTC	CASNQEEGQGNEQFF
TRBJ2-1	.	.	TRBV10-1	TGCGCCAGCAGTGAGAAGTGTTGGCCCGGAGATCATTGCGATGAGCAGTTCTTC	CASSEKCWPGDHCDEQFF
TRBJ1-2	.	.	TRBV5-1	TGCGCCAGCAGCTTGAATGAGGTTGGTCTCTACACCTTC	CASSLNEVGLYTF
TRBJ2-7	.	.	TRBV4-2	TGTGCCAGCAGCCAAGACATAGCGGTTAGCTCCTACGAGCAGTACTTC	CASSQDIAVSSYEQYF
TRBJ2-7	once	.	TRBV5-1	TGCGCCAGCAGCTTTGCCGGGGGCCGGGACGAGCAGTACTTC	CASSFAGGRDEQYF
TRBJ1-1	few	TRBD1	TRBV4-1	TGCGCCAGCAGCCAAGATATAGGGGGCCTGAGCACTGAAGCTTTCTTT	CASSQDIGGLSTEAFF
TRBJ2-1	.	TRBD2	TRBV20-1	TGCAGTGCCGAGGGCCTAGCGGGAGTCTACAATGAGCAGTTCTTC	CSAEGLAGVYNEQFF
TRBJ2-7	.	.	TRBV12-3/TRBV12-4	TGTGCCAGCAGGCCCGGACCCTCTTTCGAGCAGTACTTC	CASRPGPSFEQYF
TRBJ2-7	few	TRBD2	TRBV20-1	TGCAGTGCTAGACCAGGACTAGCGGCCTCCTACGAGCAGTACTTC	CSARPGLAASYEQYF
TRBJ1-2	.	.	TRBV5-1	TGCGCCAGCAGGGAACTGGGGGCGGCTTCTGATGGCTACACCTTC	CASRELGAASDGYTF
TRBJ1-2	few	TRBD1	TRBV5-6	TGTGCCAGCAGCTTGGGAGCAGGGGGTCTTGGGAATGGCTACACCTTC	CASSLGAGGLGNGYTF
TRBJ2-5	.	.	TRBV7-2	TGTGCCAGCACCAACTACCGAAGGGAGACCCAGTACTTC	CASTNYRRETQYF
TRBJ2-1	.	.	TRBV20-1	TGCAGTGCTAGACAGACGGGTTACTACAATGAGCAGTTCTTC	CSARQTGYYNEQFF
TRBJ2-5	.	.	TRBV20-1	TGCAGTGCCTTAAGCGGCTCTCAGGGAGAGACCCAGTACTTC	CSALSGSQGETQYF
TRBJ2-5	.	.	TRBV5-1	TGCGCCAGCATGCTTGAAGAGACCCAGTACTTC	CASMLEETQYF